Listed below are T cell receptor beta chains from one sample, sequenced in a study of T cell changes during pregnancy in multiple sclerosis. Generated by immunoSEQ multiplex PCR, the TCRdb table keeps only in-frame clones and is missing some. This table holds some 110,000 clones, under 95% found once. The sample was peripheral blood, taken before pregnancy. The receptors here all came from a female donor with multiple sclerosis, enrolled in a pregnancy study. CDR3s include the opening cysteine and the closing phenylalanine or tryptophan. The order of the fields is D gene, J gene, clone size, V gene, CDR3 protein, CDR3 DNA. A D gene is named only where the DNA matches it firmly. Expanded clones get a size class; other rows say once, few or many, or leave the size out.

>TRBD2|TRBJ2-1|-|TRBV13
CASSLVLAGKNEQFF
TGTGCCAGCAGCTTAGTTCTAGCGGGAAAGAATGAGCAGTTCTTC
>-|TRBJ1-6|once|TRBV5-1
CASRQDGGSYNSPLHF
TGCGCCAGCAGACAAGACGGAGGTTCCTATAATTCACCCCTCCACTTT
>-|TRBJ2-4|-|TRBV7-2
CASSLGRENIQYF
TGTGCCAGCAGCTTAGGGCGGGAAAACATTCAGTACTTC
>-|TRBJ2-3|-|TRBV7-2
CASSPPFNTQYF
TGTGCCAGCAGCCCCCCCTTTAATACGCAGTATTTT
>-|TRBJ2-3|-|TRBV12-5
CASGTLQVSSAPDTQYF
TGTGCTAGTGGTACCTTACAGGTTAGTTCGGCACCAGATACGCAGTATTTT
>-|TRBJ1-2|-|TRBV6-5
CASISRGGYTF
TGTGCCAGCATCTCAAGAGGGGGCTACACCTTC
>TRBD1|TRBJ1-1|-|TRBV11-2
CASSLEGQGGTEAFF
TGTGCCAGCAGCTTAGAGGGACAGGGGGGCACTGAAGCTTTCTTT
>-|TRBJ2-5|-|TRBV2
CASSEARGRNQETQYF
TGTGCCAGCAGTGAAGCGCGGGGACGGAACCAAGAGACCCAGTACTTC
>TRBD1|TRBJ2-7|-|TRBV28
CASSPPGQGSEQYF
TGTGCCAGCAGCCCACCGGGACAGGGCTCCGAGCAGTACTTC
>-|TRBJ1-5|-|TRBV28
CASATGLGNQPQHF
TGTGCCAGCGCCACAGGGTTGGGCAATCAGCCCCAGCATTTT
>TRBD1|TRBJ1-2|-|TRBV10-3
CAISSTGGAGYTF
TGTGCCATCAGTTCGACAGGGGGCGCGGGCTACACCTTC
>TRBD1|TRBJ1-2|-|TRBV11-3
CASSSTGQASYGYTF
TGTGCCAGCAGCTCAACCGGACAGGCTTCCTATGGCTACACCTTC
>-|TRBJ1-5|-|TRBV28
CASSFLLGNQPQHF
TGTGCCAGCAGTTTTCTTTTAGGCAATCAGCCCCAGCATTTT
>-|TRBJ1-5|-|TRBV28
CASRVVNQPQHF
TGTGCCAGCAGGGTAGTGAATCAGCCCCAGCATTTT
>TRBD2|TRBJ2-3|-|TRBV5-1
CASSRGLAGGFTDTQYF
TGCGCCAGCAGCCGGGGACTAGCGGGGGGATTCACAGATACGCAGTATTTT
>TRBD1|TRBJ1-6|few|TRBV30
CAWNDRENSPLHF
TGTGCCTGGAACGACAGGGAGAATTCACCCCTCCACTTT
>-|TRBJ2-6|many|TRBV6-1
CASSDISGANVLTF
TGTGCCAGCAGCGACATCTCCGGGGCCAACGTCCTGACTTTC
>TRBD1|TRBJ2-1|-|TRBV23-1
CASSSGTGGNEQFF
TGCGCCAGCAGTTCCGGGACAGGGGGCAATGAGCAGTTCTTC
>-|TRBJ1-2|-|TRBV11-1
CASSLVDSIYGYTF
TGTGCCAGCAGCTTGGTCGACAGTATCTATGGCTACACCTTC